This TCR beta chain was sequenced for a study of beta chain features in type 1 diabetes. Study background: There was similarity between patients and healthy donors in age, gender and cell yields. The study examined about 110,000,000 sorted cells across all samples.

Averaging around 120 mL, one heparinised blood draw was given by each donor. Whole-study results and caveats: Insertions at VDJ junctions were less frequent in type 1 diabetes patients. These patients also deleted more nucleotides at the same junctions.

A few counts support this clone. Its antigen is unknown. This CDR3 spans 16 amino acids. V gave up 4 bases and J gave up 4 bases, with 17 bases separating them. CDR1 is MNHNS, CDR2 SASEGT, per germline. Investigators reverse transcribed all isolated RNA, so they sequenced expressed TCRB transcripts. Sequencing was performed with immunoSEQ multiplex PCR; in TCRdb, only in-frame clones are kept and a portion is missing. The sample contains about 40,000 clones, about 64% of which appear only once. The source of this sequence is a woman aged 25 to 39 in good health. Sequenced input: Tregs from blood. V usage is TRBV6-1 and J usage is TRBJ2-1; tentative D call: TRBD2 (6 bases). The CDR3 is CASSVRDSSFYNEQFF. Written as DNA, the CDR3 is TGTGCCAGCAGTGTCCGGGACTCCTCATTTTACAATGAGCAGTTCTTC.